This is a list of T cell receptor beta chains from one sample in a study of blood T cell repertoires in COVID-19. TCRdb's copy holds only in-frame clones and misses some; the assay was immunoSEQ multiplex PCR. Of fewer than 250,000 clones listed, approximately 85% are singletons. Sequencing was performed on peripheral blood. These TCRs come from an elderly woman with COVID-19, enrolled during active disease. Each CDR3 is given with its conserved first and last residue. D genes are given only for firm matches. Where a row states a size, it is once, few, many or the class of an expanded clone; other rows omit it.

clone size | J gene | D gene | V gene | CDR3 DNA | CDR3 protein
. | TRBJ1-4 | . | TRBV28 | TGTGCCAGCAGTTCATCGGGAACGAATGAAAAACTGTTTTTT | CASSSSGTNEKLFF
. | TRBJ1-2 | . | TRBV28 | TGTGCCAGCAGTCAGGGGACGGTGACCTATGGCTACACCTTC | CASSQGTVTYGYTF
. | TRBJ1-5 | TRBD1 | TRBV10-1 | TGCGCCAGCAGTGTAACAGGGGGCCCTCAGCCCCAGCATTTT | CASSVTGGPQPQHF
. | TRBJ2-5 | . | TRBV5-1 | TGCGCCAGCAGCTTGGAAAGGGGATTCCGAGAGACCCAGTACTTC | CASSLERGFRETQYF
. | TRBJ2-5 | . | TRBV6-6 | TGTGCCAGCAGCCAGGGGTCGTGGGAGACCCAGTACTTC | CASSQGSWETQYF
. | TRBJ1-2 | . | TRBV30 | TGTGCCTGGAGTGGCGGAAACTATGGCTACACCTTC | CAWSGGNYGYTF
. | TRBJ2-1 | TRBD2 | TRBV7-2 | TGTGCCAGCAGCGAAAACCTAGCGGGGCTTTACAGTTGGCAGTTCTTC | CASSENLAGLYSWQFF
. | TRBJ1-2 | TRBD1 | TRBV25-1 | TGTGCCAGCAGTGAAGCGTTTGGCACAGGGGGCAACTATGGCTACACCTTC | CASSEAFGTGGNYGYTF
. | TRBJ1-1 | TRBD1 | TRBV24-1 | TGTGCCACCAGTGACCCTGGACAGGGCGACACTGAAGCTTTCTTT | CATSDPGQGDTEAFF
. | TRBJ1-4 | . | TRBV5-4 | TGTGCCAGCAGCTTGGCACCGGCAGGGCCGAATGAAAAACTGTTTTTT | CASSLAPAGPNEKLFF
. | TRBJ1-2 | TRBD1 | TRBV7-3 | TGTGCCAGCAGGTGGCAATTTGGGACAGGGTTCCCGCCCTCCTATGGCTACACCTTC | CASRWQFGTGFPPSYGYTF
once | TRBJ2-7 | . | TRBV2 | TGTGCCAGCAGTGAAGACATTTCCTACGAGCAGTACTTC | CASSEDISYEQYF
. | TRBJ2-5 | TRBD2 | TRBV5-1 | TGCGCCAGCAGCTTGGGCGGGACTAGCGGGGAAGAGACCCAGTACTTC | CASSLGGTSGEETQYF
. | TRBJ1-2 | . | TRBV6-5 | TGTGCCAGCAGTTACTCATCACTGGGACAATATGGCTACACCTTC | CASSYSSLGQYGYTF
. | TRBJ2-1 | TRBD1 | TRBV6-6 | TGTGCCAGCAGTTGGGGGACAGGGAGAGGCAATGAGCAGTTCTTC | CASSWGTGRGNEQFF
. | TRBJ2-5 | TRBD2 | TRBV7-7 | TGTGCTAGCAGCTTAGCGGGAGGGGAGACCCAGTACTTC | CASSLAGGETQYF
. | TRBJ1-1 | . | TRBV6-4 | TGTGCCAGCAGTGACAGGGGAAGGAACACTGAAGCTTTCTTT | CASSDRGRNTEAFF
. | TRBJ2-3 | TRBD2 | TRBV5-4 | TGTGCCAGCAGCTTACTAGCGGGGGGCGGCAATACGCAGTATTTT | CASSLLAGGGNTQYF
few | TRBJ2-2 | . | TRBV7-9 | TGTGCCAGCAGCTCCACTACTCGGGGCACCGGGGAGCTGTTTTTT | CASSSTTRGTGELFF
. | TRBJ1-1 | TRBD1 | TRBV5-4 | TGTGCCAGCAGCTCCGGACAGGGGGTCTCGGCTGAAGCTTTCTTT | CASSSGQGVSAEAFF
. | TRBJ1-6 | . | TRBV19 | TGTGCCAGTAGTAAGGACAGTTATTCACCCCTCCACTTT | CASSKDSYSPLHF
many | TRBJ1-2 | . | TRBV7-9 | TGTGCCAGCAGCTTACTAAGCGGCTACACCTTC | CASSLLSGYTF
. | TRBJ2-1 | TRBD1 | TRBV12-5 | TGTGCTAGTGGTATGGGGACAGCCAACAATGAGCAGTTCTTC | CASGMGTANNEQFF
. | TRBJ1-2 | . | TRBV27 | TGTGCCAGCAGTTCAACTGGCTATGGCTACACCTTC | CASSSTGYGYTF
once | TRBJ1-5 | . | TRBV7-9 | TGTGCCAGCAGCTTAAGCGGGGGTCTGCCCCAGCATTTT | CASSLSGGLPQHF
once | TRBJ1-2 | . | TRBV7-2 | TGTGCCAGCAGCTTAGGAGGGTATGGCTACACCTTC | CASSLGGYGYTF
. | TRBJ2-1 | TRBD2 | TRBV3-1/TRBV3-2 | TGTGCCAGCAGCCTATCGGGACTAGCCCTTCCTGAGCAGTTCTTC | CASSLSGLALPEQFF
few | TRBJ1-2 | TRBD1 | TRBV7-8 | TGTGCCAGCAGCCCACCGGGACAGGCCCGTGGCTACACCTTC | CASSPPGQARGYTF
. | TRBJ1-5 | . | TRBV6-6 | TGTGCCAGCAGTTACATCCAGGCAGATCAGCCCCAGCATTTT | CASSYIQADQPQHF